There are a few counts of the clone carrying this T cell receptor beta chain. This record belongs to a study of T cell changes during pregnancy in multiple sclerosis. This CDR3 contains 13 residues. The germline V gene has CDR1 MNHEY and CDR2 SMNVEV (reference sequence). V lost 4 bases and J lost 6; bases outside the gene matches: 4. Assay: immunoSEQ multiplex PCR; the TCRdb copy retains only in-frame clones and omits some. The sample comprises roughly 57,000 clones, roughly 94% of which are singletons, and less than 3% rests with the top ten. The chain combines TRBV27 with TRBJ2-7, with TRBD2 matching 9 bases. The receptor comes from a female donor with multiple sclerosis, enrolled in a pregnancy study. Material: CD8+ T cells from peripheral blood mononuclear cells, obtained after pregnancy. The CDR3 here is CASSWTSVSEQYF. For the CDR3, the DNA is TGTGCCAGCAGTTGGACTAGCGTCAGCGAGCAGTACTTC.